The clone carrying this T cell receptor (beta chain) was counted only a few times. The data were taken from a study of blood T cell repertoires in COVID-19. Study-level background: Acute and convalescent COVID-19 samples came from the United States, Italy and Spain. T cells, B-cell-depleted T cells, or PBMCs supplied cDNA or gDNA.

In the original workflow: Quantification of nucleated cells was approximated via reference gene primer amplification. Libraries were prepared by immunoSEQ multiplex PCR; TCRdb keeps only in-frame clonotypes and omits some of them. That table furnishes V, J and clone size, whereas the DNA furnished D and trimming. This sample has some 120,000 clones; less than 85% occur once, and the top ten carry under 3%. Germline CDR1 is MNHEY and CDR2 is SVGAGI. Trimming cost V 0 bases and J 0 bases, with 10 bases left between them. The CDR3 is made up of 16 amino acids. The clonotype originates from a man aged 25 to 40 with acute or convalescent COVID-19. V usage is TRBV6-5 and J usage is TRBJ2-3, with a tentative D call TRBD1 (7 bases). Sequenced: peripheral blood. CDR3 region: CASSYSTGTSTDTQYF. For the CDR3, the DNA is TGTGCCAGCAGTTACTCGACAGGGACTAGCACAGATACGCAGTATTTT.